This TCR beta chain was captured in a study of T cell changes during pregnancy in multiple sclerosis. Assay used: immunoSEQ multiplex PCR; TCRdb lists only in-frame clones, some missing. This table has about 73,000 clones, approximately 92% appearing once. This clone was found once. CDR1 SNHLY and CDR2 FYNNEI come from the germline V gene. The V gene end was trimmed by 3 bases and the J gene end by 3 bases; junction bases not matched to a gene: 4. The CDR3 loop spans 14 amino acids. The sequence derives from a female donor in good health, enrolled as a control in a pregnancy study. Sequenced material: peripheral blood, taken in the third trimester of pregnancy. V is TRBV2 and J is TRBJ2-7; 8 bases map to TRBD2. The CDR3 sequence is CASSEVAGIYEQYF. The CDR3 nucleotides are TGTGCCAGCAGTGAGGTAGCGGGGATCTACGAGCAGTACTTC.